These 2 T cell receptor beta chains share one sample of origin, sequenced in a study of blood T cells in healthy people across ages. Combining a sample-barcoded 5' primer with a J-beta primer mix, a second PCR ran for about 6 to 12 cycles. TCRdb re-called the 5' RACE reads through MiXCR, storing one row per CDR3 protein. Among hundreds of thousands of distinct CDR3 sequences, over 45% were seen once, and the ten largest hold 51%. Sequencing used blood. The source of these receptors is a man between 60 and 75 years old in good health.

The CDR3 nucleotides are TGCAGTGCTAGAGGGACCCGGGGCAACTATGGCTACACCTTC. Amino acid sequence: CSARGTRGNYGYTF. The rearrangement uses TRBV20-1 and TRBJ1-2; maybe TRBD1 (5 bases). CDR1 is DFQATT, CDR2 SNEGSKA, per germline (reference sequence). Trimming removed 1 base at V and 2 bases at J, with 11 bases between. The CDR3 contains 14 residues.

This clonotype was observed a handful of times. DNA for the CDR3: TGTGCCAGCAGCCCGCAGGGAGCGGGTGTTTACAATGAGCAGTTCTTC. Residues: CASSPQGAGVYNEQFF. This chain uses TRBV7-3 with TRBJ2-1; weak D call: TRBD2 (6 bases). Germline-derived CDR1 and CDR2 are SGHTA and FQGTGA. V lost 5 bases, J lost 4 bases, and 18 bases lay in between. The CDR3 covers 16 residues.